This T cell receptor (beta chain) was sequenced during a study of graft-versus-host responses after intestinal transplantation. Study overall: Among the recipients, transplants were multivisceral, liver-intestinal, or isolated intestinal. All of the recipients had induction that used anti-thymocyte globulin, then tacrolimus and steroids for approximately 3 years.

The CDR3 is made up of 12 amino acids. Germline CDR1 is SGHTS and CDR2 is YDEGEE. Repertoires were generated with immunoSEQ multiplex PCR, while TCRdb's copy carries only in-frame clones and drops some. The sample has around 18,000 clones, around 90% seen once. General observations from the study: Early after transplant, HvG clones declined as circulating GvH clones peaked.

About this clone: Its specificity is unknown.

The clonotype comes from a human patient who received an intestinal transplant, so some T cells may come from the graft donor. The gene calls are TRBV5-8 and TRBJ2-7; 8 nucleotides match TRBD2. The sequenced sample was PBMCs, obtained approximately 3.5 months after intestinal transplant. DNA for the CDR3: TGTGCTTCCCGGCGGGGGGCCTACGAGCAGTACTTC. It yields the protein CASRRGAYEQYF.